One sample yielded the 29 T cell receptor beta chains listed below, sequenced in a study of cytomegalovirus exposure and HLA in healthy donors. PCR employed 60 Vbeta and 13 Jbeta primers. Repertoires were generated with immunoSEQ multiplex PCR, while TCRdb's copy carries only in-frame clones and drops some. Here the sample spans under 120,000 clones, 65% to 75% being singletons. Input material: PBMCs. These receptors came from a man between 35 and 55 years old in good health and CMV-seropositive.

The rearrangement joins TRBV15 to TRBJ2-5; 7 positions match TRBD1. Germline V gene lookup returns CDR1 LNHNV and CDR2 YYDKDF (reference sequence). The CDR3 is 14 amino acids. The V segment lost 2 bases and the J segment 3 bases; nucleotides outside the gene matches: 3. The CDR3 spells CATSRNTGEETQYF. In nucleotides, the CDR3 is TGTGCCACCAGCAGAAATACAGGGGAAGAGACCCAGTACTTC.

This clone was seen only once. The CDR3 reads CASSETLAQETQYF. The CDR3, as DNA: TGCGCCAGCAGTGAAACCCTAGCTCAAGAGACCCAGTACTTC. The chain uses TRBV10-1 and TRBJ2-5; weak D call: TRBD2 (5 bases). There are 14 residues in the CDR3. In germline, CDR1 is WNHNN, CDR2 SYGVQD (reference sequence). V was pared by 3 bases and J by 2 bases, with 10 bases between.

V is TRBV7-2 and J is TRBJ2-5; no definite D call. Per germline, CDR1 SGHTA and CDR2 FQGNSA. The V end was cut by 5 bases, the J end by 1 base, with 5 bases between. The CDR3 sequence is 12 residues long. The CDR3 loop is CASSLTQETQYF. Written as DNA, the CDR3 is TGTGCCAGCAGCCTAACCCAAGAGACCCAGTACTTC.

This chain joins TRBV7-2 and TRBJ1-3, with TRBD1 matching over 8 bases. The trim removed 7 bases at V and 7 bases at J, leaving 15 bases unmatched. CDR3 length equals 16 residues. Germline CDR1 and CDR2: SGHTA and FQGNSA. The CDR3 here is CASTPWAGGGWNTIYF. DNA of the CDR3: TGTGCCAGCACCCCCTGGGCAGGGGGCGGGTGGAACACCATATATTTT. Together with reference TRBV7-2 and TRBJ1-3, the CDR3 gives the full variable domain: GAGVSQSPSNKVTEKGKDVELRCDPISGHTALYWYRQSLGQGLEFLIYFQGNSAPDKSGLPSDRFSAERTGGSVSTLTIQRTQQEDSAVYLCASTPWAGGGWNTIYFGEGSWLTVV.

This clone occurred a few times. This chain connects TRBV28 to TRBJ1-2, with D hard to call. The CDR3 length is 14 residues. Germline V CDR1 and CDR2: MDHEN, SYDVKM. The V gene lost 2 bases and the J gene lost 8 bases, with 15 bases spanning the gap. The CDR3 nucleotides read TGTGCCAGCAGTTTACCTGGGTCGAGGTGGGGCTACACCTTC. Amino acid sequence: CASSLPGSRWGYTF.

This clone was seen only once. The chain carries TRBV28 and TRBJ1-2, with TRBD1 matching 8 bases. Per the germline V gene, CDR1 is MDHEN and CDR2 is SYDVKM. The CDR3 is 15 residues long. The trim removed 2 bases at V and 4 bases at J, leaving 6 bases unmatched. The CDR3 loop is CASSLHITGGYGYTF. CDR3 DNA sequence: TGTGCCAGCAGTTTACATATAACAGGGGGCTATGGCTACACCTTC.

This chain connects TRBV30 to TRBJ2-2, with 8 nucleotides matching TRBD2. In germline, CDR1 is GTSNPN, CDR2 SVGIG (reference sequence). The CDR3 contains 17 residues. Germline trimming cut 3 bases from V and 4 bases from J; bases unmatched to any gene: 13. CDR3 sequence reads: CAWRNRVSGVRTGELFF. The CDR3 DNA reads TGTGCCTGGAGAAACCGAGTTAGCGGGGTTCGCACCGGGGAGCTGTTTTTT.

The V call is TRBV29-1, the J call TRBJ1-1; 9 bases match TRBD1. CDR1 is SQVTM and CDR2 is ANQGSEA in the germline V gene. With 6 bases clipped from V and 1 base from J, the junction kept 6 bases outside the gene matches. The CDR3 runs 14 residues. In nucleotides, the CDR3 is TGCAGCGTCGCCGGGACAGGGAAGAACACTGAAGCTTTCTTT. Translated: CSVAGTGKNTEAFF.

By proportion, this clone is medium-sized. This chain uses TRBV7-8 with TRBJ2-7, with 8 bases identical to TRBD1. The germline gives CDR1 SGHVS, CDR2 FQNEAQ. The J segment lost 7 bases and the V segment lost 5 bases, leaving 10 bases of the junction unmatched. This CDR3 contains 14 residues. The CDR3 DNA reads TGTGCCAGCAGCCGCCCAGGGGGCGCGGGGGAGCAGTACTTC. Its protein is CASSRPGGAGEQYF.

The CDR3 region is CASSPNSYEQYF. The CDR3 coding sequence is TGTGCCAGCAGTCCTAACTCCTACGAGCAGTACTTC. This sequence joins TRBV7-2 and TRBJ2-7; no definite D call. Between the trimmed V and J ends, which lost 6 bases and 0 bases, there was a span of 6 bases. The CDR3 contains 12 residues. Germline V gives CDR1 SGHTA, CDR2 FQGNSA.

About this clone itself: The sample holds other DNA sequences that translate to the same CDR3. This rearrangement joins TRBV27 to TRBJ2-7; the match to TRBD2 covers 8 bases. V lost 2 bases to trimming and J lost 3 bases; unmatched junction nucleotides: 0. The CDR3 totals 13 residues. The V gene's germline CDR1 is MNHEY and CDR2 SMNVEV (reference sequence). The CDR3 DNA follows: TGTGCCAGCAGTTTAGGGACTAGCTACGAGCAGTACTTC. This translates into CASSLGTSYEQYF.

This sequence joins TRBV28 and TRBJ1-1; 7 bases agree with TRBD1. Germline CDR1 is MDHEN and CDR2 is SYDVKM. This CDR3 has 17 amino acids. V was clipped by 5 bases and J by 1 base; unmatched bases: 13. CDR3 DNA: TGTGCCAGCAGTCTCATGACAGGGACTTTGGGGAACACTGAAGCTTTCTTT. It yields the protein CASSLMTGTLGNTEAFF.

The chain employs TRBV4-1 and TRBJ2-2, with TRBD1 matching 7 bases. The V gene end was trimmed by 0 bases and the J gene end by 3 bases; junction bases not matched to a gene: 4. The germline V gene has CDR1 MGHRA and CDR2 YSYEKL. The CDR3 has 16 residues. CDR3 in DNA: TGCGCCAGCAGCCAAGAACCGGGACAGTACACCGGGGAGCTGTTTTTT. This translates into CASSQEPGQYTGELFF.

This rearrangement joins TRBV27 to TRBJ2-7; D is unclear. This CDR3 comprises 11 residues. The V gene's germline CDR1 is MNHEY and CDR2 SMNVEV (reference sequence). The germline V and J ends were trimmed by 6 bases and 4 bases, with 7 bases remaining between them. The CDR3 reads CASSLGYEQYF. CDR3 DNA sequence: TGTGCCAGCAGCCTCGGGTACGAGCAGTACTTC.

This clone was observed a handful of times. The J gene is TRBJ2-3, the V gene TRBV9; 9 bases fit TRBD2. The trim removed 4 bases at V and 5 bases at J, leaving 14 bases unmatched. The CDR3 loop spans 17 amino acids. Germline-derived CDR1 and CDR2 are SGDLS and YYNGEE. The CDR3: CASSTQPAGGVGDTQYF. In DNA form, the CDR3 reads TGTGCCAGCAGCACCCAGCCAGCGGGAGGTGTTGGAGATACGCAGTATTTT. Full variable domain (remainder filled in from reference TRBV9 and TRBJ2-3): DSGVTQTPKHLITATGQRVTLRCSPRSGDLSVYWYQQSLDQGLQFLIQYYNGEERAKGNILERFSAQQFPDLHSELNLSSLELGDSALYFCASSTQPAGGVGDTQYFGPGTRLTVL.

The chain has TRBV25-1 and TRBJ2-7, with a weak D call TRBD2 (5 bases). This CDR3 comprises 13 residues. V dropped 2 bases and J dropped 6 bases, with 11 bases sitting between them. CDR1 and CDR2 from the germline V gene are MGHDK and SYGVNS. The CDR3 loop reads CASSEGGEGEQYV. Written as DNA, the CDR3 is TGTGCCAGCAGTGAAGGAGGAGAGGGCGAGCAGTACGTC.

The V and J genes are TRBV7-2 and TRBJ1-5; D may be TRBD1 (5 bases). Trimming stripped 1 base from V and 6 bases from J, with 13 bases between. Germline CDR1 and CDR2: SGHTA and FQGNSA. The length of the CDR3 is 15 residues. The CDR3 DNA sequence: TGTGCCAGCAGCTTAGGCAGGGCTTGGGGTCAGCCCCAGCATTTT. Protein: CASSLGRAWGQPQHF.

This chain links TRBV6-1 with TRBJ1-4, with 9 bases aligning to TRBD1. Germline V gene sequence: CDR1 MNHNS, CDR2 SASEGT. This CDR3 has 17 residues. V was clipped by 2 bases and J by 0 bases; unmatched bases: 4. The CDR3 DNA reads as TGTGCCAGCAGTGAACGCTGGACAGGGGCAACTAATGAAAAACTGTTTTTT. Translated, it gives CASSERWTGATNEKLFF.

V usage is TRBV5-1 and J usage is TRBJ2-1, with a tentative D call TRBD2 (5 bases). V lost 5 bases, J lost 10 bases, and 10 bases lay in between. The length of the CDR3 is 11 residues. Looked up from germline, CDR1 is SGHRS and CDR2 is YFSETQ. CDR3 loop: CASRIGEEQFF. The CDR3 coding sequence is TGCGCCAGCAGGATTGGGGAGGAGCAGTTCTTC.

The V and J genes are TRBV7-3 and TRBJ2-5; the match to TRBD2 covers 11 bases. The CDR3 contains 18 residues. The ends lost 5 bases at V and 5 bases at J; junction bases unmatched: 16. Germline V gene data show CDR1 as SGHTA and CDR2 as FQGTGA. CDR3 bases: TGTGCCAGCAGCCCCGCCCCCTGGGTAGCGGGAGGGGGTGAGACCCAGTACTTC. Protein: CASSPAPWVAGGGETQYF.

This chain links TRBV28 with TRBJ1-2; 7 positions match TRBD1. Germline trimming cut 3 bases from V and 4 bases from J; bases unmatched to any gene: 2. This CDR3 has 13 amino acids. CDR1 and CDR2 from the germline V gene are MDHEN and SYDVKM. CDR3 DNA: TGTGCCAGCAGTTTTACAGGGGTCTATGGCTACACCTTC. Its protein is CASSFTGVYGYTF.

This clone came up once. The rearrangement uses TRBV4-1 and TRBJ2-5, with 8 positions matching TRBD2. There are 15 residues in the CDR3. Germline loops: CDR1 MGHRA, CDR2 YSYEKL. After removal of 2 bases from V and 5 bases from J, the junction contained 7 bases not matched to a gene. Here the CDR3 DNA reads TGCGCCAGCAGCCAAAGCAGCGGGAGCGGGGAGACCCAGTACTTC. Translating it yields CASSQSSGSGETQYF.

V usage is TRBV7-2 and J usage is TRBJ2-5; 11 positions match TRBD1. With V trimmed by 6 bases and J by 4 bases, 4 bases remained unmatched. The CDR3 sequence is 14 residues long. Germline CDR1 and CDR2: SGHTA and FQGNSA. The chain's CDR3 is CASRAGTGGETQYF. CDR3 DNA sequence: TGTGCCAGCAGGGCCGGGACAGGGGGAGAGACCCAGTACTTC.

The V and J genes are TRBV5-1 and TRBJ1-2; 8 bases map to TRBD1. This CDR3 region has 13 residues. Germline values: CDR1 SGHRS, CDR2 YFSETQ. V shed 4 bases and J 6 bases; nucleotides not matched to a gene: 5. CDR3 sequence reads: CASSTQGGDGYTF. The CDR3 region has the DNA TGCGCCAGCAGCACACAGGGGGGTGATGGCTACACCTTC. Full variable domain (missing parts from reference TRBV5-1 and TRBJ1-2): KAGVTQTPRYLIKTRGQQVTLSCSPISGHRSVSWYQQTPGQGLQFLFEYFSETQRNKGNFPGRFSGRQFSNSRSEMNVSTLELGDSALYLCASSTQGGDGYTFGSGTRLTVV.

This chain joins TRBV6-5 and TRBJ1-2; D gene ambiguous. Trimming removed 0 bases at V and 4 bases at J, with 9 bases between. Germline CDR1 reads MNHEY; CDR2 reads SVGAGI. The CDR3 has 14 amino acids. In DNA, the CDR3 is TGTGCCAGCAGTTACTCGAAAGCCGGCTATGGCTACACCTTC. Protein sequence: CASSYSKAGYGYTF.

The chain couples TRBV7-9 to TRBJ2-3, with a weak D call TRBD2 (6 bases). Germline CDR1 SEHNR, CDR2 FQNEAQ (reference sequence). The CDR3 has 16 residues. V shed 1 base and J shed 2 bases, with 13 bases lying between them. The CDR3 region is CASSLELRGVTDTQYF. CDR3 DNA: TGTGCCAGCAGCTTAGAACTGCGGGGCGTCACAGATACGCAGTATTTT. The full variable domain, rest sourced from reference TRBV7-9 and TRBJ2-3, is DTGVSQNPRHKITKRGQNVTFRCDPISEHNRLYWYRQTLGQGPEFLTYFQNEAQLEKSRLLSDRFSAERPKGSFSTLEIQRTEQGDSAMYLCASSLELRGVTDTQYFGPGTRLTVL.

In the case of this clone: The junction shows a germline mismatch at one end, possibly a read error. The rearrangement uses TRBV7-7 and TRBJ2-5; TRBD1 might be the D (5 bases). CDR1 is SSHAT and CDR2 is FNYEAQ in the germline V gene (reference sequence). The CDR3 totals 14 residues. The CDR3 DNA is TGTGCTAGCAGCTTAGGGGCAGGGTTAGAGACCCAGTACTTC. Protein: CASSLGAGLETQYF.

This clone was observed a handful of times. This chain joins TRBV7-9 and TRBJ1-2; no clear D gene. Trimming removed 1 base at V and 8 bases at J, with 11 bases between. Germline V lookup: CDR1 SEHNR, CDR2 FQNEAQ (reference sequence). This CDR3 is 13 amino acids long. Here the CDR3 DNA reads TGTGCCAGCAGCTTAGACGGGGATTTCGGCTACACCTTC. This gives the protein CASSLDGDFGYTF.

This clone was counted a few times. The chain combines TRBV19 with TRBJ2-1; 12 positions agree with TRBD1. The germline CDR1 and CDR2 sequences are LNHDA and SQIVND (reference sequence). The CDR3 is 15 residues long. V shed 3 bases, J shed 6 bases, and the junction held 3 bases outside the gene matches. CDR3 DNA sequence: TGTGCCAGTAGTATGGGGACAGGGGGCATCAATGAGCAGTTCTTC. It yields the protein CASSMGTGGINEQFF.